This record covers a single T cell receptor (beta chain). The entry originates in a study of blood T cell repertoires in COVID-19. Background on the study: Italy, Spain and the United States were the sources of the convalescent and acute COVID-19 samples. The cDNA or gDNA used as material had been derived from T cells, B-cell-depleted T cells, or PBMCs.

Germline V CDR1 and CDR2: LNHNV, YYDKDF (reference sequence). The CDR3 runs 16 residues. V trimming: 3 bases; J trimming: 4 bases; junction bases outside the gene matches: 10. As originally analysed: Estimates of nucleated cell counts were drawn from the amplification of reference gene primers. Method: immunoSEQ multiplex PCR; TCRdb's copy keeps in-frame clones and lacks some. V, J and clone size were drawn from that table, and D and trimming were deduced from the DNA. The sample has roughly 80,000 clones; about 83% are singletons. The TCR sequence derives from a human donor in a cohort sampled during active COVID-19. The sample consisted of peripheral blood. V and J are TRBV15 and TRBJ2-5; 8 bases are shared with TRBD2. The CDR3 spells CATSRPTGGGGETQYF. Written as DNA, the CDR3 is TGTGCCACCAGCAGGCCGACCGGGGGGGGAGGAGAGACCCAGTACTTC.